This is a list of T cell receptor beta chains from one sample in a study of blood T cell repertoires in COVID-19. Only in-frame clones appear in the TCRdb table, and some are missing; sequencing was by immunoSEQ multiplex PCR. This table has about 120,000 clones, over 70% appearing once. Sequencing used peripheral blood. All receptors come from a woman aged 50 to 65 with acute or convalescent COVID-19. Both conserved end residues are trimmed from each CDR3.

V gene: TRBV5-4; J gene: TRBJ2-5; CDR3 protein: ASSLAGAQETQY
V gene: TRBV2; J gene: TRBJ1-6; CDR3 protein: ASSEIRGSSPLH
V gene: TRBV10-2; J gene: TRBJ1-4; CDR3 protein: ASSERQGAQSNEKLF
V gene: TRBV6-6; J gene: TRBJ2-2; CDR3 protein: ASRGPTGNTGELF
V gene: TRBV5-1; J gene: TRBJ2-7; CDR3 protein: ASSGRTGGSYEQY
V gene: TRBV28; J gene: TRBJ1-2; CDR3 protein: ASSTPGQGVLYGYT
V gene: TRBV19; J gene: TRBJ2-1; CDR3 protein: ASRSLAGVSDEQF
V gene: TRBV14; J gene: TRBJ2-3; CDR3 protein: ASSKRPGSTDTQY
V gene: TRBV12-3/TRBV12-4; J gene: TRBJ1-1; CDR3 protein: ASSVRGQENPF
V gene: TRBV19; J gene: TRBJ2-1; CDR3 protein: ASSPGAGGPRDEQF
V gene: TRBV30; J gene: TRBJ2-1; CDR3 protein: AWMRSGVYNEQF
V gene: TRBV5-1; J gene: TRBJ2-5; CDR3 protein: ASSLLGQGAGETQY
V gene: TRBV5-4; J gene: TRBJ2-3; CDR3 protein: ASSQSQLAVSTDTQY
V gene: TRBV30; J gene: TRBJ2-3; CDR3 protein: AWSVIASTDTQY
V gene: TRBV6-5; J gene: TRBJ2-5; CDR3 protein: ASSPSGGVETQY
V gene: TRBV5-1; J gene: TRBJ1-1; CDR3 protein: ASSGQMNTEAF
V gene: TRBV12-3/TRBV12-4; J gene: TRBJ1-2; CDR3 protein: ASTPGERYGYT
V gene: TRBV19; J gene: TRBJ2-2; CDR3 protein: ASMPRNTGELF
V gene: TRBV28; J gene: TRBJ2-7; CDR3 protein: ASSLGGAGAVEQY
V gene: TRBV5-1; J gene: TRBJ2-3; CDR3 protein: ASSHRGLNTDTQY
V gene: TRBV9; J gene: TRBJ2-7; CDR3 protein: ASSVSAGITYEQY
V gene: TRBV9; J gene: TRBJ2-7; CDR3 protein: ASSPWQAGGSDEQY
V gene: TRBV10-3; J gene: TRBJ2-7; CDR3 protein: ATGGKGAYEQY
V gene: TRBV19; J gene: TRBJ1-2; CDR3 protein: ASSIRRGRQGPFYGYT
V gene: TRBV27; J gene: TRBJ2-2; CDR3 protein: ASSKTSGTGGGELF
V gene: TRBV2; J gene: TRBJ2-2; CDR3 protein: ASSPGFGSTGELF
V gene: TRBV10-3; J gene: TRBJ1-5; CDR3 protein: AISEGTGYSQPQH
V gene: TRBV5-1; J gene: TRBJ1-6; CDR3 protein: ASSLSQGGSPLH
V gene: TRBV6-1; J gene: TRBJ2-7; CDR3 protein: ASSEDRPHPLGEQY
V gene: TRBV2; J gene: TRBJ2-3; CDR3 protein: ASRRSAGTDTQY
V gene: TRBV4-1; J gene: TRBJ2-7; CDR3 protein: ASSQDLESYEQY
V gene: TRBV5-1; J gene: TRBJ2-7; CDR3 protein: ASSSGTGSYEQY
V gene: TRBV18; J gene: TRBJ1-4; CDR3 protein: ASSRNPRSFNEKLF
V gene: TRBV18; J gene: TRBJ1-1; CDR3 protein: ASSPPFRDEAF
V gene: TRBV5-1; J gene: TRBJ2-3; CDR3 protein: ASSFSRSFTDTQY
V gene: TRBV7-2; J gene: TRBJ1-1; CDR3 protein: ASSREPPWGVAF
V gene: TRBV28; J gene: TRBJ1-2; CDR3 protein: ASSFEWGDGYT
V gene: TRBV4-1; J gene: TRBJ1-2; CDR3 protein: ASSQEHVGYGYT
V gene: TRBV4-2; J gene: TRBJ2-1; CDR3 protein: ASSQDLYNEQF
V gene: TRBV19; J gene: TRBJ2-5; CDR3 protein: ASSSGGLGRDQETQY
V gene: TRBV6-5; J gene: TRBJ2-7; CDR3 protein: ASSETGDSYEQY
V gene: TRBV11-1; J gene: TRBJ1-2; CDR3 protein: ASSPRTGVFYGYT
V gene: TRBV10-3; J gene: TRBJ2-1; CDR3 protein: AISGLAGMNEQF
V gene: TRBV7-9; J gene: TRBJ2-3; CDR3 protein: ASSSSDRSPTDTQY
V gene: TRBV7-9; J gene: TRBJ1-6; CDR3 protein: ASSLSRGGSANSPLH
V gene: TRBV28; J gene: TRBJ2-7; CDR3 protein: ASSTRLAGVHYEQY
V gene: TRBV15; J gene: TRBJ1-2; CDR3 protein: ATSRDRQTNYGYT
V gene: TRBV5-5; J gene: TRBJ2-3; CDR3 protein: ASSFYQRTGTDTQY
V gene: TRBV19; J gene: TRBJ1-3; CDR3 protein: ASSIPSGTGNTIY